These T cell receptor beta chains were read from a single sample in a study of PD-1 blockade in classical Hodgkin lymphoma. Profiling relied on immunoSEQ multiplex PCR, and the TCRdb table lists in-frame clones only, not all of them. The sample shows about 93,000 clones, around 80% of them seen only once. Here the sequenced sample was peripheral blood mononuclear cells (PBMCs), taken before the fourth cycle of nivolumab. Receptors were obtained from a human donor with classical Hodgkin lymphoma. CDR3s include the opening cysteine and the closing phenylalanine or tryptophan. Fields, in order: J gene, D gene, V gene, clone size, CDR3 DNA, CDR3 protein. D genes are given only for firm matches. Part of the rows lack a size; the others show once, few, many or a class for expanded clones.

TRBJ2-7	TRBD1	TRBV18	-	TGTGCCAGCTCACCAATTGGTGGGACAGGGGGCTACAACCCTCACTACGAGCAGTACTTC	CASSPIGGTGGYNPHYEQYF
TRBJ2-6	-	TRBV9	-	TGTGCCAGCAGGATGACAGGTTATGGGGCCAACGTCCTGACTTTC	CASRMTGYGANVLTF
TRBJ2-3	-	TRBV4-2	-	TGTGCCAGCAGTACAGGGAGGGGCGATACGCAGTATTTT	CASSTGRGDTQYF
TRBJ2-3	TRBD2	TRBV28	-	TGTGCCAGCAGGGCCCCGGGACTAGGCACGCAGTATTTT	CASRAPGLGTQYF
TRBJ1-2	-	TRBV6-5	-	TGTGCCAGCAGAAGTCCGGGCGGGGGCTATGGCTACACCTTC	CASRSPGGGYGYTF
TRBJ2-7	-	TRBV19	-	TGTGCCAGTAGTATCGGGAGTGGCGAGCAGTACTTC	CASSIGSGEQYF
TRBJ2-1	-	TRBV29-1	-	TGCAGCGTGACCAGGGGAGGTGGTGAGCAGTTCTTC	CSVTRGGGEQFF
TRBJ2-7	-	TRBV5-8	-	TGTGCCAGCAGCCGCAACTACGAGCAGTACTTC	CASSRNYEQYF
TRBJ2-2	-	TRBV4-3	-	TGCGCCAGCAGCCAACTCAGGGGAGTCACCGGGGAGCTGTTTTTT	CASSQLRGVTGELFF
TRBJ2-1	TRBD2	TRBV5-4	-	TGTGCCAGCAGCGCCTCGACTAGCGGAGCCCACAATGAGCAGTTCTTC	CASSASTSGAHNEQFF
TRBJ1-5	-	TRBV7-8	-	TGTGCCAGCAGCTTAGCGCCAAGATATAGCAATCAGCCCCAGCATTTT	CASSLAPRYSNQPQHF
TRBJ2-5	-	TRBV2	-	TGTGCCAGCAGTGAGTGGGGCAACCAAGAGACCCAGTACTTC	CASSEWGNQETQYF
TRBJ2-3	TRBD2	TRBV7-9	few	TGTGCCAGCAGCGTTAGCGGGAGCTCAGATACGCAGTATTTT	CASSVSGSSDTQYF
TRBJ2-3	-	TRBV7-9	-	TGTGCCAGCAGCTTCGGGCAAAGCACAGATACGCAGTATTTT	CASSFGQSTDTQYF
TRBJ2-5	-	TRBV6-5	-	TGTGCCAGCAGTGACGCTAAAGAGACCCAGTACTTC	CASSDAKETQYF